The 29 T cell receptor beta chains in this list originate from one sample, sequenced in a study of cytomegalovirus exposure and HLA in healthy donors. Produced via immunoSEQ multiplex PCR; TCRdb's table is partial and in-frame only. The sample lists some 140,000 clones, 80% to 90% occurring once. The sample comprised PBMCs. These receptors all stem from a man between 18 and 35 years old in good health and CMV-seronegative.

The V call is TRBV6-4, the J call TRBJ1-2; D ambiguous. Germline V CDR1 and CDR2: MRHNA, SNTAGT. V gave up 4 bases and J gave up 7 bases, with 7 bases separating them. CDR3 length equals 11 residues. For the CDR3, the DNA is TGTGCCAGCAGTGGAGGAGGTGGCTACACCTTC. Translation: CASSGGGGYTF.

This clone was recorded only once. The V and J genes are TRBV7-2 and TRBJ2-7; 8 bases are a match to TRBD1. The CDR3 is 14 amino acids. V was pared by 5 bases and J by 2 bases, with 5 bases of the junction left unmatched. Per the germline V gene, CDR1 is SGHTA and CDR2 is FQGNSA. CDR3 region: CASSEGTGPYEQYF. CDR3 nucleotides: TGTGCCAGCAGCGAAGGGACAGGCCCCTACGAGCAGTACTTC.

The chain employs TRBV28 and TRBJ2-1, with 7 positions matching TRBD2. This CDR3 region has 14 residues. The ends lost 3 bases at V and 8 bases at J; junction bases unmatched: 7. CDR1 is MDHEN and CDR2 is SYDVKM in the germline V gene. The CDR3 protein is CASSFSAGVDEQFF. The CDR3 DNA reads as TGTGCCAGCAGTTTCTCCGCGGGAGTGGATGAGCAGTTCTTC.

CDR3 region: CASGSNYGYTF. CDR3 coding DNA: TGTGCCAGCGGTAGTAACTATGGCTACACCTTC. The rearrangement uses TRBV9 and TRBJ1-2; D uncertain. This CDR3 region has 11 residues. Germline V gene lookup returns CDR1 SGDLS and CDR2 YYNGEE. Deletions cut 7 bases from V and 1 base from J, with 5 bases between.

This chain joins TRBV2 and TRBJ2-1; D ambiguous. V lost 2 bases and J lost 4, with 12 bases in between. The V gene's germline CDR1 is SNHLY and CDR2 FYNNEI. The CDR3 covers 15 residues. CDR3 sequence (DNA): TGTGCCAGCAGTGAACTCACTCCCCAATACAATGAGCAGTTCTTC. Amino acids: CASSELTPQYNEQFF.

The chain couples TRBV15 to TRBJ2-1; 9 bases are a match to TRBD2. Unmatched junction bases numbered 22, after V lost 0 bases and J lost 7 bases. The CDR3 length is 21 residues. Germline CDR1 reads LNHNV; CDR2 reads YYDKDF (reference sequence). This CDR3 is CATSRDLGGGGLAGLPNEQFF. CDR3 nucleotide sequence: TGTGCCACCAGCAGAGATTTGGGAGGGGGCGGTCTAGCGGGACTCCCGAATGAGCAGTTCTTC.

The rearrangement links TRBV19 to TRBJ2-7, with 7 bases that match TRBD2. After removal of 2 bases from V and 4 bases from J, the junction contained 8 bases not matched to a gene. This CDR3 has 15 residues. In germline, CDR1 is LNHDA, CDR2 SQIVND (reference sequence). This CDR3 reads CASSIRREMAYEQYF. In nucleotides, the CDR3 is TGTGCCAGTAGTATAAGGCGGGAGATGGCTTACGAGCAGTACTTC.

The chain links TRBV19 to TRBJ1-1; D uncertain. V gave up 5 bases and J gave up 3 bases, with 13 bases separating them. From germline, CDR1 is LNHDA and CDR2 SQIVND (reference sequence). This CDR3 has 14 amino acids. CDR3 nucleotides: TGTGCCAGTAGTCAACAAGATTTCCACACTGAAGCTTTCTTT. It translates to CASSQQDFHTEAFF.

The chain employs TRBV5-6 and TRBJ2-7; 7 bases fit TRBD1. V trimming: 4 bases; J trimming: 1 base; junction bases outside the gene matches: 8. The length of the CDR3 is 15 residues. The germline CDR1 and CDR2 sequences are SGHDT and YYEEEE. The CDR3 loop reads CASSPDRAWSYEQYF. In DNA, the CDR3 is TGTGCCAGCAGCCCAGACAGGGCCTGGTCCTACGAGCAGTACTTC.

This sequence joins TRBV27 and TRBJ2-1, with D possibly TRBD2 on 6 matching bases. Trimming removed 3 bases from V and 2 bases from J, with 11 bases in between. Germline assignment: CDR1 MNHEY and CDR2 SMNVEV (reference sequence). The CDR3 is made up of 15 amino acids. CDR3 sequence: CASSFEAGTYNEQFF. The CDR3 nucleotides read TGTGCCAGCAGTTTCGAGGCGGGGACCTACAATGAGCAGTTCTTC.

This chain joins TRBV11-2 and TRBJ1-5; TRBD1 is a possible D gene (5 bases). Per the germline V gene, CDR1 is SGHAT and CDR2 is FQNNGV. Trimming took 2 bases from V and 3 from J, leaving 11 bases between them. The CDR3 spans 15 residues. CDR3 region: CASSLRDSPNQPQHF. The CDR3 DNA reads as TGTGCCAGCAGCTTAAGAGACAGCCCCAATCAGCCCCAGCATTTT.

This clone was detected many times. This chain links TRBV6-1 with TRBJ1-1; possible D gene TRBD1, 5 bases. CDR1 and CDR2 (germline): MNHNS, SASEGT. V was cut by 5 bases and J by 1 base, with 14 bases left in between. This CDR3 spans 15 amino acids. CDR3 sequence (DNA): TGTGCCAGCAGTAAGCGTACAGGTGGGAACACTGAAGCTTTCTTT. This translates into CASSKRTGGNTEAFF.

The sample holds one count of this clone. This chain joins TRBV7-6 and TRBJ2-3, with 8 bases lining up with TRBD1. The germline CDR1 and CDR2 sequences are SGHVS and FNYEAQ. CDR3 length: 15 residues. V shed 5 bases, J shed 2 bases, and the junction held 6 bases outside the gene matches. The CDR3 loop reads CASSIPGQDTDTQYF. In DNA, the CDR3 is TGTGCCAGCAGCATCCCGGGACAGGACACAGATACGCAGTATTTT. The variable domain in full, with the rest retrieved from reference TRBV7-6 and TRBJ2-3, is GAGVSQSPRYKVTKRGQDVALRCDPISGHVSLYWYRQALGQGPEFLTYFNYEAQQDKSGLPNDRFSAERPEGSISTLTIQRTEQRDSAMYRCASSIPGQDTDTQYFGPGTRLTVL.

V usage is TRBV5-4 and J usage is TRBJ2-1, with 8 bases lining up with TRBD2. The trim removed 6 bases at V and 2 bases at J, leaving 13 bases unmatched. CDR3 length: 17 amino acids. Per the germline V gene, CDR1 is SGHNT and CDR2 is YYREEE (reference sequence). Written as DNA, the CDR3 is TGTGCCAGCAACGACTTCGCCATGACTAGCGCCTACAATGAGCAGTTCTTC. Its protein is CASNDFAMTSAYNEQFF.

This clone has a single count. The V call is TRBV5-4, the J call TRBJ2-5; TRBD2 matches at 9 bases. The CDR3 totals 14 residues. V lost 2 bases to trimming and J lost 5 bases; unmatched junction nucleotides: 4. Per germline, CDR1 SGHNT and CDR2 YYREEE (reference sequence). CDR3 loop: CASSFSGRRETQYF. The DNA of the CDR3 is TGTGCCAGCAGCTTTAGCGGGAGACGGGAGACCCAGTACTTC.

This clone was recorded a few times. This rearrangement joins TRBV5-5 to TRBJ1-5; no firm D call. CDR1 and CDR2 (germline): SGHKS, YYEKEE (reference sequence). This CDR3 is built from 16 residues. With 0 bases removed from V and 0 bases from J, the gap between germline ends came to 10 bases. The CDR3 DNA is TGTGCCAGCAGCTTGGGCACAAGTCATAGCAATCAGCCCCAGCATTTT. Protein: CASSLGTSHSNQPQHF.

The V call is TRBV2, the J call TRBJ1-1; 9 positions match TRBD1. Germline assignment: CDR1 SNHLY and CDR2 FYNNEI. The V gene end was trimmed by 6 bases and the J gene end by 3 bases; junction bases not matched to a gene: 2. The CDR3 spans 13 residues. Here the CDR3 reads CASRRDRDTEAFF. The CDR3 nucleotides read TGTGCCAGCAGGCGGGACAGGGACACTGAAGCTTTCTTT.

This chain joins TRBV18 and TRBJ2-7, with D possibly matching TRBD2 (6 bases). This CDR3 is 15 amino acids long. Germline V lookup: CDR1 KGHSH, CDR2 LQKENI. Trimming shortened V by 3 bases and J by 7 bases, and 19 bases separated the two germline ends. The CDR3 region has the DNA TGTGCCAGCTCACCCGTCACAGGAGGGCTGGTGGAGCAGTACTTC. Its translation is CASSPVTGGLVEQYF.

The genes are TRBV11-2 and TRBJ2-1; 10 positions agree with TRBD1. Germline CDR1 reads SGHAT; CDR2 reads FQNNGV. Trimming cost V 5 bases and J 7 bases; bases outside gene matches: 5. The CDR3 is 14 amino acids. This CDR3 reads CASSQGQGRNEQFF. The CDR3 DNA is TGTGCCAGCAGCCAGGGACAGGGGAGGAATGAGCAGTTCTTC.

The chain employs TRBV5-6 and TRBJ2-5; D unclear. Germline V gene lookup returns CDR1 SGHDT and CDR2 YYEEEE. There are 12 residues in the CDR3. V dropped 2 bases and J dropped 4 bases, with 6 bases sitting between them. CDR3 coding DNA: TGTGCCAGCAGCTTTAATTCAGAGACCCAGTACTTC. Protein product: CASSFNSETQYF.

This chain connects TRBV7-9 to TRBJ2-7, with D possibly being TRBD1 (6 bases). The CDR3 runs 15 residues. Per germline, CDR1 SEHNR and CDR2 FQNEAQ (reference sequence). The germline V and J ends were trimmed by 5 bases and 0 bases, with 14 bases remaining between them. The CDR3 DNA reads TGTGCCAGCAGCCCCGAGGGACACTACTCCTACGAGCAGTACTTC. Its protein is CASSPEGHYSYEQYF.

This clone appeared many times. The rearrangement links TRBV5-5 to TRBJ1-5, with no clear D. Trimming took 4 bases from V and 0 from J, leaving 11 bases between them. Germline CDR1 SGHKS, CDR2 YYEKEE (reference sequence). This CDR3 region has 15 residues. CDR3 DNA: TGTGCCAGCAGCCCGGACTTGGCTAGCAATCAGCCCCAGCATTTT. The encoded protein is CASSPDLASNQPQHF.

V is TRBV11-2 and J is TRBJ1-5; 7 bases fit TRBD1. There are 15 residues in the CDR3. Germline V gives CDR1 SGHAT, CDR2 FQNNGV. CDR3: CATGAPALSNQPQHF. DNA of the CDR3: TGTGCTACAGGGGCCCCGGCGTTGAGCAATCAGCCCCAGCATTTT.

The rearrangement uses TRBV7-2 and TRBJ2-3, with 9 bases lining up with TRBD2. Germline V gene sequence: CDR1 SGHTA, CDR2 FQGNSA. V lost 3 bases, J lost 1 base, and 2 bases stayed unmatched. The CDR3 consists of 15 residues. The CDR3, as DNA: TGTGCCAGCAGCTTTGAGCGGGGGGGCACAGATACGCAGTATTTT. It is translated as CASSFERGGTDTQYF.

This clone was detected only a few times. The chain has TRBV2 and TRBJ1-2; D unresolved. V shed 1 base and J shed 5 bases, with 17 bases lying between them. The germline gives CDR1 SNHLY, CDR2 FYNNEI. The CDR3 extends over 16 amino acids. DNA of the CDR3: TGTGCCAGCAGTGAAGGGGAAGGCGCCGGCGGGTATGGCTACACCTTC. Amino acid sequence: CASSEGEGAGGYGYTF.

This clone turned up a few times. The rearrangement links TRBV27 to TRBJ2-7; 9 bases are a match to TRBD2. V shed 2 bases and J 6 bases; nucleotides not matched to a gene: 8. The germline gives CDR1 MNHEY, CDR2 SMNVEV (reference sequence). This CDR3 region has 15 residues. Written as DNA, the CDR3 is TGTGCCAGCAGTTTAGAGGGCGGGAGGGCCTTCGAGCAGTACTTC. Its translation: CASSLEGGRAFEQYF.

The CDR3 spells CASTRTSGLEDTQYF. The CDR3 nucleotides read TGCGCCAGCACCCGGACTAGCGGGTTGGAAGATACGCAGTATTTT. This chain links TRBV5-1 with TRBJ2-3; the match to TRBD2 covers 11 bases. Losses at the gene ends were 6 bases for V and 5 bases for J; bases not matched to a gene: 8. The CDR3 contains 15 residues. CDR1 SGHRS and CDR2 YFSETQ come from the germline V gene.

The chain joins TRBV27 to TRBJ2-4; the D gene is possibly TRBD1 (6 bases). Germline lookup yields CDR1 MNHEY and CDR2 SMNVEV (reference sequence). CDR3 length equals 19 residues. With 3 bases removed from V and 0 bases from J, the gap between germline ends came to 21 bases. Here the CDR3 reads CASSFFASGSGVAKNIQYF. The CDR3 nucleotides are TGTGCCAGCAGTTTTTTTGCCAGCGGTTCAGGGGTAGCCAAAAACATTCAGTACTTC.

The CDR3 DNA reads TGTGCCAGCAGTTTAGCAGACTCCTACGAGCAGTACTTC. Protein sequence: CASSLADSYEQYF. This chain connects TRBV6-1 to TRBJ2-7; D unclear. This CDR3 has 13 amino acids. V gave up 5 bases and J gave up 0 bases, with 8 bases separating them. Germline V gene lookup returns CDR1 MNHNS and CDR2 SASEGT.